Each of the 19 T cell receptor beta chains below was sequenced from the same sample in a study of T cell changes during pregnancy in multiple sclerosis. The data were produced by immunoSEQ multiplex PCR, yet TCRdb's version contains in-frame clones alone and is incomplete. The sample shows approximately 120,000 clones, less than 97% of them seen only once. Sequenced material: peripheral blood, taken after pregnancy. All receptors come from a female donor with multiple sclerosis, enrolled in a pregnancy study.

This chain links TRBV28 with TRBJ1-5; 9 bases fit TRBD1. The V gene's germline CDR1 is MDHEN and CDR2 SYDVKM. This CDR3 comprises 14 residues. V shed 6 bases, J shed 6 bases, and the junction held 6 bases outside the gene matches. In DNA, the CDR3 is TGTGCCAGCAGGAGGGACAGGGAGGGTCAGCCCCAGCATTTT. Residues: CASRRDREGQPQHF.

J is TRBJ2-2 and V is TRBV5-1, with D unresolved. CDR3 length equals 15 residues. Germline-derived CDR1 and CDR2 are SGHRS and YFSETQ. The V gene lost 4 bases and the J gene lost 3 bases, with 13 bases spanning the gap. In DNA form, the CDR3 reads TGCGCCAGCAGCCTGGCCCACCTAGACACCGGGGAGCTGTTTTTT. This codes for CASSLAHLDTGELFF.

The chain uses TRBV5-1 and TRBJ2-3; 12 bases match TRBD1. The germline V gene encodes CDR1 SGHRS and CDR2 YFSETQ. This CDR3 is 15 amino acids long. The junction had 5 bases not matched to a gene; V was cut back by 3 bases and J by 6 bases. CDR3 region: CASSWGQGAGDTQYF. CDR3 coding DNA: TGCGCCAGCAGCTGGGGACAGGGGGCAGGGGATACGCAGTATTTT.

Only one count was recorded for this clone. V gene TRBV28 combines with J gene TRBJ2-3, with 7 bases matching TRBD2. This CDR3 is 12 amino acids long. In germline, CDR1 is MDHEN, CDR2 SYDVKM. The V and J ends lost 6 bases and 5 bases, in that order; junction bases with no gene match: 2. The CDR3, as DNA: TGTGCCAGCAGAATAGCGGGAGATACGCAGTATTTT. Amino acids: CASRIAGDTQYF.

The V call is TRBV7-2, the J call TRBJ2-2; 9 bases match TRBD1. Per germline, CDR1 SGHTA and CDR2 FQGNSA. The CDR3 covers 18 residues. Unmatched junction bases numbered 11, after V lost 2 bases and J lost 4 bases. Written as DNA, the CDR3 is TGTGCCAGCAGCTTATCTCGGGGTGGGGGACAGGGCACCGGGGAGCTGTTTTTT. It yields the protein CASSLSRGGGQGTGELFF.

With regard to this clone: The identical CDR3 is also encoded by other nucleotide sequences in the sample. The CDR3 nucleotides are TGCAGTGCTAGAGGAGGCCCGGCGCAGTATTTT. Its translation: CSARGGPAQYF. The chain has TRBV20-1 and TRBJ2-3; no clear D. The CDR3 totals 11 residues. Germline CDR1 and CDR2: DFQATT and SNEGSKA (reference sequence). V was clipped by 1 base and J by 10 bases, with 9 bases between them.

V gene TRBV30 combines with J gene TRBJ1-2, with 8 bases lining up with TRBD1. The CDR3 has 12 amino acids. Germline V gene sequence: CDR1 GTSNPN, CDR2 SVGIG (reference sequence). Losses at the gene ends were 1 base for V and 7 bases for J; bases not matched to a gene: 2. CDR3 residues: CAWSGTGSGYTF. CDR3 bases: TGTGCCTGGAGTGGGACAGGGAGTGGCTACACCTTC.

The chain combines TRBV16 with TRBJ1-2; D is unclear. CDR1 is KGHSY, CDR2 FQNENV, per germline. V lost 4 bases, J lost 8 bases, and 20 bases lay in between. The CDR3 length is 15 residues. The CDR3 is CASSLPRDRYRGYTF. The CDR3 region has the DNA TGTGCCAGCAGCCTCCCGAGAGATCGCTATCGGGGCTACACCTTC. Supplemented by reference TRBV16 and TRBJ1-2, the full variable domain reads GEEVAQTPKHLVRGEGQKAKLYCAPIKGHSYVFWYQQVLKNEFKFLISFQNENVFDETGMPKERFSAKCLPNSPCSLEIQATKLEDSAVYFCASSLPRDRYRGYTFGSGTRLTVV.

This sequence joins TRBV5-1 and TRBJ2-4; D is possibly TRBD2 (6 bases). The CDR3 is 14 residues long. The V and J ends lost 0 bases and 8 bases respectively, with 12 bases between them. Looked up from germline, CDR1 is SGHRS and CDR2 is YFSETQ. CDR3 nucleotides: TGCGCCAGCAGCTTGGGTCGGGAGCCGCACATTCAGTACTTC. Protein: CASSLGREPHIQYF. The whole variable domain, remainder taken from reference TRBV5-1 and TRBJ2-4, is KAGVTQTPRYLIKTRGQQVTLSCSPISGHRSVSWYQQTPGQGLQFLFEYFSETQRNKGNFPGRFSGRQFSNSRSEMNVSTLELGDSALYLCASSLGREPHIQYFGAGTRLSVL.

The rearrangement joins TRBV28 to TRBJ2-1; 8 nucleotides match TRBD2. The V gene end was trimmed by 4 bases and the J gene end by 9 bases; junction bases not matched to a gene: 11. The germline gives CDR1 MDHEN, CDR2 SYDVKM. The CDR3 totals 15 residues. The CDR3 DNA is TGTGCCAGCAGTTCCCTAAGAGCGGGAGTCGGTGAGCAGTTCTTC. Amino acids: CASSSLRAGVGEQFF.

V and J are TRBV7-8 and TRBJ2-1, with D unclear. Trimming shortened V by 7 bases and J by 3 bases, and 7 bases separated the two germline ends. The CDR3 spans 12 residues. Germline CDR1 SGHVS, CDR2 FQNEAQ. The chain's CDR3 is CASMADYNEQFF. In nucleotides, the CDR3 is TGTGCCAGCATGGCCGACTACAATGAGCAGTTCTTC. The whole variable domain, filled in from reference TRBV7-8 and TRBJ2-1, reads GAGVSQSPRYKVAKRGQDVALRCDPISGHVSLFWYQQALGQGPEFLTYFQNEAQLDKSGLPSDRFFAERPEGSVSTLKIQRTQQEDSAVYLCASMADYNEQFFGPGTRLTVL.

The chain couples TRBV10-3 to TRBJ2-3; 12 positions agree with TRBD2. Unmatched junction bases numbered 8, after V lost 2 bases and J lost 5 bases. This CDR3 has 17 amino acids. Germline V CDR1 and CDR2: ENHRY, SYGVKD. The CDR3 loop reads CAISEPRLAGVGDTQYF. Here the CDR3 DNA reads TGTGCCATCAGTGAGCCCCGACTAGCGGGAGTGGGAGATACGCAGTATTTT.

This chain connects TRBV5-6 to TRBJ2-2; unclear D gene. V shed 4 bases and J shed 3 bases, with 7 bases lying between them. CDR1 and CDR2 from the germline V gene are SGHDT and YYEEEE. The CDR3 has 13 residues. The CDR3 protein is CASSPAYTGELFF. The CDR3 DNA reads TGTGCCAGCAGCCCCGCGTACACCGGGGAGCTGTTTTTT.

This sequence joins TRBV6-1 and TRBJ2-7; 11 bases map to TRBD2. The CDR3 totals 14 residues. V lost 8 bases and J lost 0; bases outside the gene matches: 3. Looked up from germline, CDR1 is MNHNS and CDR2 is SASEGT. The CDR3 loop reads CASLTSGSSYEQYF. CDR3 nucleotides: TGTGCCAGCCTCACTAGCGGGAGCTCCTACGAGCAGTACTTC.

The chain has TRBV6-1 and TRBJ2-7, with D tentatively TRBD2 (6 bases). Trimming stripped 4 bases from V and 3 bases from J, with 10 bases between. From germline, CDR1 is MNHNS and CDR2 SASEGT. This CDR3 comprises 13 residues. CDR3 DNA: TGTGCCAGCAGTGTCGGGGGTAGCTACGAGCAGTACTTC. Its translation: CASSVGGSYEQYF.

This chain connects TRBV27 to TRBJ2-1; D is possibly TRBD2 (6 bases). Germline V gives CDR1 MNHEY, CDR2 SMNVEV (reference sequence). V shed 4 bases and J shed 3 bases, with 13 bases lying between them. There are 15 residues in the CDR3. CDR3: CASSWDFSIYNEQFF. The CDR3 nucleotides are TGTGCCAGCAGTTGGGACTTTAGTATCTACAATGAGCAGTTCTTC.

The genes are TRBV28 and TRBJ2-2; TRBD2 matches 10 bases. Germline lookup yields CDR1 MDHEN and CDR2 SYDVKM. The length of the CDR3 is 15 residues. V dropped 2 bases and J dropped 7; count of bases not matched to a gene: 4. The DNA of the CDR3 is TGTGCCAGCAGTTTACTAGCGGGAGTGAGCGGGGAGCTGTTTTTT. This codes for CASSLLAGVSGELFF.

The V and J genes are TRBV15 and TRBJ1-2, with 8 bases that match TRBD1. Germline CDR1 reads LNHNV; CDR2 reads YYDKDF (reference sequence). CDR3 length equals 15 residues. With 0 bases clipped from V and 8 bases from J, the junction kept 8 bases outside the gene matches. The CDR3 spells CATSREQGGIWGYTF. The CDR3 nucleotides are TGTGCCACCAGCAGAGAACAGGGGGGGATTTGGGGCTACACCTTC.

The chain employs TRBV6-1 and TRBJ2-7, with D tentatively TRBD2 (5 bases). This CDR3 spans 16 amino acids. Germline lookup yields CDR1 MNHNS and CDR2 SASEGT. Deletions cut 1 base from V and 4 bases from J, with 17 bases between. CDR3 DNA: TGTGCCAGCAGTGAAGGTATTGGACTGCGGGTATACGAGCAGTACTTC. This sequence encodes CASSEGIGLRVYEQYF.